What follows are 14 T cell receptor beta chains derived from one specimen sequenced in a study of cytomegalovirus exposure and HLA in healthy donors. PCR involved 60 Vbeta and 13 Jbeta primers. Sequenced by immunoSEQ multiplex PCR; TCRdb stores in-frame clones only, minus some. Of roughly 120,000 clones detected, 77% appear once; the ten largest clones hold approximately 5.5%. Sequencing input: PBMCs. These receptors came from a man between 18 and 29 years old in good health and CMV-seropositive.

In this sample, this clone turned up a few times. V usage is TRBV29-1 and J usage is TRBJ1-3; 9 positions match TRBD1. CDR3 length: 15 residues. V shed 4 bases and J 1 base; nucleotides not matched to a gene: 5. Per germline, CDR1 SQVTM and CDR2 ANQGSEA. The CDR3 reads CSVGGTGKSGNTIYF. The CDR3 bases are TGCAGCGTTGGAGGGACAGGGAAGTCTGGAAACACCATATATTTT. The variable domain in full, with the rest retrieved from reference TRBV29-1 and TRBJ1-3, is SAVISQKPSRDICQRGTSLTIQCQVDSQVTMMFWYRQQPGQSLTLIATANQGSEATYESGFVIDKFPISRPNLTFSTLTVSNMSPEDSSIYLCSVGGTGKSGNTIYFGEGSWLTVV.

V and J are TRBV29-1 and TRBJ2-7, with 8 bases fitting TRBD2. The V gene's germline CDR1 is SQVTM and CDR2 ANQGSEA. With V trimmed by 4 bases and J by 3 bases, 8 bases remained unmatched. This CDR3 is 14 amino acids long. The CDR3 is CSVALRGAHYEQYF. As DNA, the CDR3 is TGCAGCGTTGCCTTGCGGGGGGCTCACTACGAGCAGTACTTC.

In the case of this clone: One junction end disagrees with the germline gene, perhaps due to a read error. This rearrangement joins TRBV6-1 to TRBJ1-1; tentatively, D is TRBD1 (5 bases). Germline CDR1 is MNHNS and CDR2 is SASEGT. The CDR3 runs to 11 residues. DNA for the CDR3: TGTGCCAGCAGTGTTGGAGGGACCGGCGACTTT. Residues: CASSVGGTGDF.

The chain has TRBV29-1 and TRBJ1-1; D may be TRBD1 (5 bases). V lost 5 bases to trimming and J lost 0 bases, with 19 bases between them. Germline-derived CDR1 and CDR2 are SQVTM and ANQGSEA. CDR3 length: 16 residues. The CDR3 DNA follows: TGCAGCGTTCGCCCTGGTGGGGCGACAGTGAACACTGAAGCTTTCTTT. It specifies CSVRPGGATVNTEAFF.

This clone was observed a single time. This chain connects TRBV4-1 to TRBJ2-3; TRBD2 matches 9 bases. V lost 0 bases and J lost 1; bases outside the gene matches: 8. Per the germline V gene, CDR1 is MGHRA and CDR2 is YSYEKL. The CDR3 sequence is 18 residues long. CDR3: CASSQEGLLAGGTDTQYF. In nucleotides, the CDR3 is TGCGCCAGCAGCCAAGAGGGGTTACTAGCGGGCGGCACAGATACGCAGTATTTT.

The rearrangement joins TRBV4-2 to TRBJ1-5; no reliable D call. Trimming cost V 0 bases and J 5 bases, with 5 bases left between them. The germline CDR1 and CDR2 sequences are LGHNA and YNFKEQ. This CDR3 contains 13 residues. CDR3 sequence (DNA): TGTGCCAGCAGCCAAGATTCAGATCAGCCCCAGCATTTT. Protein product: CASSQDSDQPQHF.

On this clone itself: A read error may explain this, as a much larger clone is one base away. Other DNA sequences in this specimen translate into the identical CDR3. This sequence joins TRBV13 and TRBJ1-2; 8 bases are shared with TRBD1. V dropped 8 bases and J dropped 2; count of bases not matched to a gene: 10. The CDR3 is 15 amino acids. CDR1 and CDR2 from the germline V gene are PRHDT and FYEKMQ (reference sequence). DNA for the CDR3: TGTGCCAGCGGGGACAGGCGAAGGGCCAACTATGGCTACACCTTC. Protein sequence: CASGDRRRANYGYTF.

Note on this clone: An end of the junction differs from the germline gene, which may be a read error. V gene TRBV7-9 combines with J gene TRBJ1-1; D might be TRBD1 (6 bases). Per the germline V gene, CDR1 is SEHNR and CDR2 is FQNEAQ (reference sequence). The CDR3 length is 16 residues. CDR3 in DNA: TGTTCCAGCAGCTTAGGGGGGTACAGGGTAGGGGCTGAAGCTTTCTTT. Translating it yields CSSSLGGYRVGAEAFF.

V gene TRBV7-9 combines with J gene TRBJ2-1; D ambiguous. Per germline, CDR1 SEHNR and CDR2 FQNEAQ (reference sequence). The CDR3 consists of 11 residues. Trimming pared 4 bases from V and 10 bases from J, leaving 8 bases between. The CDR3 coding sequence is TGTGCCAGCAGCTCAAGCAGGGAGCAGTTCTTC. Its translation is CASSSSREQFF.

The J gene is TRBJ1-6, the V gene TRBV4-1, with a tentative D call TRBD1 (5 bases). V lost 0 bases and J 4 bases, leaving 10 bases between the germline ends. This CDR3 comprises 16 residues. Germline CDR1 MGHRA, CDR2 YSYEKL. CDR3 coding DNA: TGCGCCAGCAGCCAAGAGGGGGGTCCTTATAATTCACCCCTCCACTTT. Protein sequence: CASSQEGGPYNSPLHF.

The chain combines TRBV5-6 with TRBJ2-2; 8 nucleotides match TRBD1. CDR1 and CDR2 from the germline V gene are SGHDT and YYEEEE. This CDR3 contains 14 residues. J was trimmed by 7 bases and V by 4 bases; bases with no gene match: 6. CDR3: CASSLPGGGGELFF. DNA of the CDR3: TGTGCCAGCAGCCTCCCAGGGGGCGGCGGGGAGCTGTTTTTT.

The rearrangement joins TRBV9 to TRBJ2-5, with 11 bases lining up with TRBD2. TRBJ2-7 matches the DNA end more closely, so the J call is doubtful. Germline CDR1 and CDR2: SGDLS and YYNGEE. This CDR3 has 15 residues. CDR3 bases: TGTGCCAGCAGCGTCGGGACTAGCGGAACCTACGAGCAGTACTTC. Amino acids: CASSVGTSGTYEQYF.

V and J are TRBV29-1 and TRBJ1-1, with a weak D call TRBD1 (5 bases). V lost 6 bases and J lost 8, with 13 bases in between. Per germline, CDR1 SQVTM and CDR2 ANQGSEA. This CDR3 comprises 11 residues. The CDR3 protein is CSVLQAAEAFF. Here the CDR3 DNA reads TGCAGCGTCCTACAGGCTGCAGAAGCTTTCTTT. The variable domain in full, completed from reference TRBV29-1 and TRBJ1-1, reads SAVISQKPSRDICQRGTSLTIQCQVDSQVTMMFWYRQQPGQSLTLIATANQGSEATYESGFVIDKFPISRPNLTFSTLTVSNMSPEDSSIYLCSVLQAAEAFFGQGTRLTVV.

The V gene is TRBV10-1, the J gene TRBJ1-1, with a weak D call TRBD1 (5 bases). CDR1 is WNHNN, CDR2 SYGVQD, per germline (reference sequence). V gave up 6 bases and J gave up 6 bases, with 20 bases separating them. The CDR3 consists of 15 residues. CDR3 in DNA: TGCGCCAGCAGGCAGGGTATGGGGGGGGGTTCTGAAGCTTTCTTT. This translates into CASRQGMGGGSEAFF.